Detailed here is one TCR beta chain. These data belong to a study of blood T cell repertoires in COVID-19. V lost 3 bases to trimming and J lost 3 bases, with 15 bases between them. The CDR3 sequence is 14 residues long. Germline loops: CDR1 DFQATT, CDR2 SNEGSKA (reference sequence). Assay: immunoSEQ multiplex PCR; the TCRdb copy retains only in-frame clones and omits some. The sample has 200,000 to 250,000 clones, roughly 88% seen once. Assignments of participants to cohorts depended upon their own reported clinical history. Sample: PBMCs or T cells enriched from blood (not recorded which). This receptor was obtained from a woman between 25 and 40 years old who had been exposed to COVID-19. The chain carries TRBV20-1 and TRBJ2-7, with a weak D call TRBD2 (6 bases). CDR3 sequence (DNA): TGCAGTGCTAGTTTGGTGAGGAGGGGCTACGAGCAGTACTTC. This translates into CSASLVRRGYEQYF.